This T cell receptor beta chain appears in the sequencing data of a study of cytomegalovirus exposure and HLA in healthy donors. Study-level background: From donors who were HLA-typed, an early data release held about 85 million unique TCRs.

The V segment lost 0 bases and the J segment 15 bases; nucleotides outside the gene matches: 10. In germline, CDR1 is SGHRS, CDR2 YFSETQ. The CDR3 runs 14 residues. It was with 60 Vbeta and 13 Jbeta primers that the PCR ran. The method was immunoSEQ multiplex PCR; TCRdb's version includes in-frame clones alone and lacks a portion of them. This table holds roughly 110,000 clones, around four fifths found once. Turning to this clone: What it binds is not known.

General observations from the study: Reports indicated that the classifier achieved high specificity and sensitivity in diagnosing cytomegalovirus status.

Sequenced: PBMCs. The origin of this receptor is a man in his fifties in good health and CMV-seronegative. The V gene is TRBV5-1, the J gene TRBJ2-1; 9 bases map to TRBD2. This chain's CDR3 is CASSLGRGGLGGFF. In DNA, the CDR3 is TGCGCCAGCAGCTTGGGGCGGGGGGGCCTCGGAGGGTTCTTC.